Presented here are 26 T cell receptor beta chains from one specimen sequenced in a study of cytomegalovirus exposure and HLA in healthy donors. Use of 60 Vbeta and 13 Jbeta primers characterized the PCR. Measured with immunoSEQ multiplex PCR; TCRdb has only the in-frame clones, and not every one. The profile shows 150,000 or so clones, 77% of them singletons. Sequenced sample: PBMCs. The origin of the receptors is a woman under 40 in good health and CMV-seronegative.

This clone came up a few times. The J gene is TRBJ1-4, the V gene TRBV5-5; D ambiguous. Deletions cut 4 bases from V and 6 bases from J, with 13 bases between. The CDR3 loop spans 14 amino acids. The germline gives CDR1 SGHKS, CDR2 YYEKEE (reference sequence). The CDR3 DNA is TGTGCCAGCAGCCTTCACGGGTCGGATGAAAAACTGTTTTTT. It specifies CASSLHGSDEKLFF.

This chain connects TRBV7-3 to TRBJ1-2, with 11 nucleotides matching TRBD1. This CDR3 has 16 amino acids. The V segment lost 5 bases and the J segment 8 bases; nucleotides outside the gene matches: 13. CDR1 and CDR2 from the germline V gene are SGHTA and FQGTGA. CDR3 coding DNA: TGTGCCAGCAGCCCACGGGCGGGACAGGGGGTTGGAGGCTACACCTTC. This sequence encodes CASSPRAGQGVGGYTF.

In DNA form, the CDR3 reads TGTGCCAGCAGCTTGACTAGCGGGGCCCAAGAGACCCAGTACTTC. Its translation: CASSLTSGAQETQYF. The chain combines TRBV5-4 with TRBJ2-5; 10 bases are shared with TRBD2. Germline V CDR1 and CDR2: SGHNT, YYREEE (reference sequence). The CDR3 runs to 15 residues. Unmatched junction bases numbered 1, after V lost 1 base and J lost 1 base.

Concerning this clone: Other DNA sequences from this sample encode an identical CDR3 as well. The chain is built from TRBV27 and TRBJ2-1; 7 positions match TRBD1. J lost 7 bases, V lost 3 bases, and 0 bases had no gene match. CDR3 size: 12 residues. In germline, CDR1 is MNHEY, CDR2 SMNVEV (reference sequence). CDR3 sequence reads: CASSFRGNEQFF. CDR3 in DNA: TGTGCCAGCAGTTTCAGGGGGAATGAGCAGTTCTTC.

The CDR3 DNA is TGCGCCAGCAGCCCAGCGGCAGACACAGATACGCAGTATTTT. It yields the protein CASSPAADTDTQYF. The chain employs TRBV5-1 and TRBJ2-3, with a weak D call TRBD2 (5 bases). This CDR3 contains 14 residues. Trimming shortened V by 4 bases and J by 2 bases, and 11 bases separated the two germline ends. CDR1 and CDR2 (germline): SGHRS, YFSETQ.

The chain uses TRBV19 and TRBJ2-7, with 9 bases aligning to TRBD1. The CDR3 runs 14 residues. After removal of 8 bases from V and 3 bases from J, the junction contained 8 bases not matched to a gene. CDR1 and CDR2 from the germline V gene are LNHDA and SQIVND (reference sequence). The CDR3 region has the DNA TGTGCCAGTTCTTCCGGGACAGGGAACTACGAGCAGTACTTC. This gives the protein CASSSGTGNYEQYF.

This clone was seen only a few times. This sequence joins TRBV6-6 and TRBJ1-1; a possible D gene is TRBD1 (5 bases). CDR1 is MNHNY, CDR2 SVGAGI, per germline (reference sequence). This CDR3 has 14 residues. With 5 bases removed from V and 0 bases from J, the gap between germline ends came to 10 bases. The CDR3 spells CASSHDSLNTEAFF. The DNA for the CDR3 is TGTGCCAGCAGTCACGACAGCCTGAACACTGAAGCTTTCTTT.

This clone appeared a single time. The chain couples TRBV14 to TRBJ1-1; D remains ambiguous. Between the trimmed V and J ends, which lost 1 base and 0 bases, there was a span of 9 bases. The CDR3 length is 15 residues. CDR1 is SGHDN and CDR2 is FVKESK in the germline V gene. CDR3 sequence: CASSQARQMNTEAFF. As DNA, the CDR3 is TGTGCCAGCAGCCAAGCTAGGCAAATGAACACTGAAGCTTTCTTT.

Regarding this clone: A read error may account for a junction end that differs from germline. CDR3 bases: TGTGCCAGCAGCTTCGGGAAATTAACCGGCTACCCCTTC. It is translated as CASSFGKLTGYPF. V and J are TRBV7-6 and TRBJ1-2, with no clear D. This CDR3 is built from 13 residues. In germline, CDR1 is SGHVS, CDR2 FNYEAQ.

A few counts support this clone. V is TRBV27 and J is TRBJ1-6; 10 nucleotides agree with TRBD1. From germline, CDR1 is MNHEY and CDR2 SMNVEV (reference sequence). V shed 3 bases, J shed 5 bases, and the junction held 13 bases outside the gene matches. The CDR3 length is 19 residues. Written as DNA, the CDR3 is TGTGCCAGCAGTTTCTCCCCGGGACAGGGGAGAGGGGATAATTCACCCCTCCACTTT. Protein: CASSFSPGQGRGDNSPLHF.

This chain links TRBV29-1 with TRBJ1-1, with 9 positions matching TRBD1. J lost 1 base, V lost 6 bases, and 9 bases had no gene match. This CDR3 is 15 amino acids long. Germline V gene data show CDR1 as SQVTM and CDR2 as ANQGSEA. CDR3 amino acids: CSVAPTGQGNTEAFF. The CDR3, as DNA: TGCAGCGTAGCACCCACGGGACAGGGGAACACTGAAGCTTTCTTT.

Here the CDR3 DNA reads TGTGCCAGCAGCTTATCGATCACTTCCACTAACTATGGCTACACCTTC. Amino acids: CASSLSITSTNYGYTF. The gene calls are TRBV11-3 and TRBJ1-2, with D unresolved. Trimming took 2 bases from V and 0 from J, leaving 13 bases between them. Germline V gene data show CDR1 as SGHNT and CDR2 as YENEEA. This CDR3 is built from 16 residues.

The chain links TRBV27 to TRBJ1-2; TRBD1 might be the D (5 bases). Trimming stripped 6 bases from V and 6 bases from J, with 17 bases between. The CDR3 is made up of 14 amino acids. The germline CDR1 and CDR2 sequences are MNHEY and SMNVEV (reference sequence). Here the CDR3 reads CASRGTGGLNGYTF. The CDR3, as DNA: TGTGCCAGCAGAGGTACGGGGGGACTAAATGGCTACACCTTC.

V is TRBV19 and J is TRBJ1-2; 8 nucleotides match TRBD1. With 4 bases clipped from V and 1 base from J, the junction kept 11 bases outside the gene matches. The germline V gene encodes CDR1 LNHDA and CDR2 SQIVND (reference sequence). CDR3 length: 17 residues. The CDR3 sequence is CASSTGQEDEINYGYTF. The CDR3 DNA sequence: TGTGCCAGTAGTACGGGACAGGAGGATGAAATTAACTATGGCTACACCTTC. Looking up the rest from reference TRBV19 and TRBJ1-2 gives the full variable domain: DGGITQSPKYLFRKEGQNVTLSCEQNLNHDAMYWYRQDPGQGLRLIYYSQIVNDFQKGDIAEGYSVSREKKESFPLTVTSAQKNPTAFYLCASSTGQEDEINYGYTFGSGTRLTVV.

The chain links TRBV11-2 to TRBJ2-7; no reliable D call. The germline CDR1 and CDR2 sequences are SGHAT and FQNNGV. V shed 2 bases and J shed 3 bases, with 5 bases lying between them. This CDR3 region has 12 residues. CDR3 amino acids: CASSLYFYEQYF. CDR3 in DNA: TGTGCCAGCAGCTTATACTTCTACGAGCAGTACTTC.

The chain combines TRBV19 with TRBJ1-2, with D tentatively TRBD1 (6 bases). The CDR3 covers 13 residues. Germline lookup yields CDR1 LNHDA and CDR2 SQIVND (reference sequence). The V end was cut by 3 bases, the J end by 4 bases, with 9 bases between. CDR3 sequence reads: CASSMQGIYGYTF. CDR3 DNA: TGTGCCAGTAGTATGCAGGGGATCTATGGCTACACCTTC. Full variable domain (rest looked up from reference TRBV19 and TRBJ1-2): DGGITQSPKYLFRKEGQNVTLSCEQNLNHDAMYWYRQDPGQGLRLIYYSQIVNDFQKGDIAEGYSVSREKKESFPLTVTSAQKNPTAFYLCASSMQGIYGYTFGSGTRLTVV.

The rearrangement uses TRBV5-4 and TRBJ2-3, with TRBD2 matching over 7 bases. The V gene's germline CDR1 is SGHNT and CDR2 YYREEE (reference sequence). The length of the CDR3 is 16 residues. Unmatched junction bases numbered 9, after V lost 3 bases and J lost 2 bases. CDR3 nucleotides: TGTGCCAGCAGCTGGGCCCTAGCGGTACCCACAGATACGCAGTATTTT. It specifies CASSWALAVPTDTQYF.

The chain has TRBV7-2 and TRBJ1-1, with 9 bases matching TRBD1. Germline assignment: CDR1 SGHTA and CDR2 FQGNSA. With V trimmed by 4 bases and J by 5 bases, 8 bases remained unmatched. CDR3 length: 15 amino acids. The CDR3 reads CASSYSGTGSTEAFF. As DNA, the CDR3 is TGTGCCAGCAGCTATTCCGGGACAGGGAGTACTGAAGCTTTCTTT.

This chain joins TRBV6-5 and TRBJ1-2, with 10 bases matching TRBD1. The CDR3 is 14 residues long. Trimming at V came to 8 bases and at J to 2 bases, leaving 5 bases not matched to a gene. The germline V gene encodes CDR1 MNHEY and CDR2 SVGAGI. In DNA, the CDR3 is TGTGCCAGCGGGCGGACAGGGGGAAACTATGGCTACACCTTC. Protein sequence: CASGRTGGNYGYTF.

This clone was seen only once. In DNA form, the CDR3 reads TGTGCCAGCAGTTTGGGGAGTAACCCCTACGAGCAGTACTTC. Translated: CASSLGSNPYEQYF. The J gene is TRBJ2-7, the V gene TRBV27, with D possibly being TRBD2 (5 bases). Trimming took off 3 bases at V and 2 bases at J, with 11 bases between the two ends. Germline CDR1 reads MNHEY; CDR2 reads SMNVEV (reference sequence). This CDR3 comprises 14 residues.

The chain has TRBV29-1 and TRBJ1-1; the D gene is possibly TRBD1 (5 bases). V dropped 3 bases and J dropped 6 bases, with 14 bases sitting between them. This CDR3 has 13 residues. From germline, CDR1 is SQVTM and CDR2 ANQGSEA. The CDR3 nucleotides read TGCAGCGTTGAGGCGGAGGGGTGGGCTGAAGCTTTCTTT. Encoded protein: CSVEAEGWAEAFF.

The rearrangement links TRBV5-1 to TRBJ2-1, with D possibly being TRBD2 (6 bases). Germline-derived CDR1 and CDR2 are SGHRS and YFSETQ. V shed 7 bases and J shed 1 base, with 12 bases lying between them. This CDR3 is built from 14 residues. The CDR3 spells CASGGDASYNEQFF. The DNA of the CDR3 is TGCGCCAGCGGCGGGGATGCGTCCTACAATGAGCAGTTCTTC.

This rearrangement joins TRBV6-1 to TRBJ1-2; tentative D call: TRBD1 (6 bases). The CDR3 sequence is 13 residues long. Germline CDR1 reads MNHNS; CDR2 reads SASEGT. Trimming took off 5 bases at V and 4 bases at J, with 11 bases between the two ends. In nucleotides, the CDR3 is TGTGCCAGCAGTTTAGACAGGATCTATGGCTACACCTTC. This gives the protein CASSLDRIYGYTF.

This chain uses TRBV19 with TRBJ2-3; 9 positions agree with TRBD1. V dropped 4 bases and J dropped 1; count of bases not matched to a gene: 9. The CDR3 covers 17 residues. Germline CDR1 reads LNHDA; CDR2 reads SQIVND (reference sequence). This CDR3 is CASSTSTGGLGTDTQYF. CDR3 bases: TGTGCCAGTAGTACCTCTACAGGGGGCTTGGGCACAGATACGCAGTATTTT.

The V and J genes are TRBV15 and TRBJ1-5; D perhaps matches TRBD1 (6 bases). Per the germline V gene, CDR1 is LNHNV and CDR2 is YYDKDF (reference sequence). CDR3 size: 16 residues. V was cut by 4 bases and J by 0 bases, with 13 bases left in between. The DNA of the CDR3 is TGTGCCACCAGCAAAGGGACATCGAATAGCAATCAGCCCCAGCATTTT. The encoded protein is CATSKGTSNSNQPQHF.

The rearrangement joins TRBV19 to TRBJ1-6; D is ambiguous. CDR1 is LNHDA and CDR2 is SQIVND in the germline V gene (reference sequence). The V end was cut by 1 base, the J end by 4 bases, with 8 bases between. CDR3 length equals 15 residues. The CDR3 DNA reads TGTGCCAGTAGTATAGTTCCGGGGTATAATTCACCCCTCCACTTT. It specifies CASSIVPGYNSPLHF.